The clone carrying this TCR beta chain was counted between two and nine times. Its target is unknown. This record belongs to a study of response to subunit inactivated influenza vaccine. The V and J ends lost 2 bases and 3 bases respectively, with 13 bases between them. This CDR3 has 15 residues. Germline V lookup: CDR1 LGHDT, CDR2 YNNKEL (reference sequence). Study-level points and caveats: Each seasonal flu vaccination may recruit only limited new T cells, authors suggested.

TCRdb reprocessed the RT-PCR reads via MiXCR and lists one record per CDR3 protein. The sample holds about 700,000 distinct CDR3 sequences; 11% to 15% are singletons and the top ten take approximately 7.6%. V is TRBV3-1 and J is TRBJ1-1, with unresolved D. The TCR sequence derives from a man between 50 and 59 years old who received an inactivated influenza vaccine. Material: PBMCs from blood, obtained roughly 15 days before vaccination. CDR3 in amino acids: CASSQTWGRDTEAFF. The CDR3 DNA follows: TGTGCCAGCAGCCAAACATGGGGAAGGGACACTGAAGCTTTCTTT.